This TCR beta chain was sequenced in a study of Ad26.COV2.S vaccination and SARS-CoV-2 variants (dated by TCRdb to the early 2020s). Regarding the complete study: Vaccine-arm donors came from COV1001, a multicentre, randomized, double-blind, placebo-controlled phase I-IIa trial of Ad26.COV2.S in healthy adults. Trial participants were randomized into five groups of five, in which low-dose or high-dose Ad26.COV2.S was given once or twice, or placebo was given on both occasions. Investigators remained blinded to trial group allocation during experiments and outcome assessment. A total of 32 samples were included in the TCR-sequenced set, comprising about 20 Ad26.COV2.S vaccine recipients, 5 placebo recipients and 8 SARS-CoV-2 convalescent individuals. The specificity and breadth of SARS-CoV-2-reactive T cell receptors after Ad26.COV2.S vaccination were assessed by TCRbeta repertoire sequencing. Ad26.COV2.S was administered intramuscularly at 5 x 10^10 or 1 x 10^11 viral particles, either as a single shot or as two shots given 56 days apart. Study-wide findings and limitations: Non-spike TCR breadth was comparable between vaccine and placebo recipients, consistent with the vaccine containing only spike. The study was not powered to compare responses between vaccine doses or regimens. Higher spike-specific TCR breadth was observed in Ad26.COV2.S recipients than in placebo recipients (P = 0.0014). According to the authors, total T cell responses may have been underestimated by the TCR breadth and depth analyses. Substantial breadth of spike-specific CD8+ and CD4+ T cell responses was reported after vaccination.

Of note for this clone: What antigen it recognizes has not been identified. Within one base of it there is no much larger clone, and no base qualities were kept.

The germline V gene encodes CDR1 SGHVS and CDR2 FQNEAQ. Cut back by 2 bases and 4 bases, the V and J ends lie 5 bases apart. Taken from cysteine to phenylalanine, the CDR3 has 12 residues. Only CDR3 DNA remains: 36 bases, in frame from the first base. TCRbeta CDR3 regions were sequenced with the immunoSEQ Assay. After extraction, genomic DNA underwent amplification by bias-controlled multiplex PCR, followed by high-throughput sequencing. Per the authors' processing: To quantify the absolute abundance of every unique TCRbeta CDR3 region, sequences were collapsed and filtered. Usable DNA was measured by amplifying reference genes present in all nucleated cells, and TCRbeta template counts were normalized to that usable DNA to estimate T cell fraction. Repertoire TCRs were annotated as SARS-CoV-2-specific when V gene, CDR3 amino acid sequence and J gene were exactly matched to a known reactive TCR set. The reference SARS-CoV-2 TCR set came from MIRA and was filtered for enrichment in COVID-19-positive ImmuneCODE repertoires, removing public or cross-reactive TCRs. Using the MIRA antigens, annotated TCRs were further analysed by specific ORF or by position within an ORF. Breadth was defined as the number of annotated unique rearrangements divided by the total number of unique productive rearrangements, and depth was defined as the summed frequency of the annotated unique rearrangements. TCR breadth was compared between groups using two-sided Wilcoxon rank-sum tests. What TCRdb holds here is the immuneACCESS table cut down to in-frame rearrangements. Part of the clones is not present; checked against another copy, under half of the missing clones reflect an unresolved V gene, and the others are unexplained. The V and J calls and clone size are taken from that table; D and trimming were inferred from the DNA. The table for this sample lists about 680,000 clones; 89% of them were counted only once. The ten top clones hold approximately 1.5% of the sample.

The treatment or condition label of this sample denotes: about 20 received Ad26.COV2.S at low or high dose, single or two shots; five or six received placebo; per-sample allocation not given. Repertoires of vaccine and placebo recipients were sequenced from samples taken on day 63 after the first injection. In Cohort 1b, roughly 26 adults aged 18-55 years were enrolled at a single site in Boston, USA, between 29 July and 7 August 2020. As a vaccine, Ad26.COV2.S was a replication-incompetent adenovirus type 26 vector that expressed a prefusion-stabilized SARS-CoV-2 spike protein derived from the original Wuhan strain.

The sequence joins TRBV7-8 to TRBJ1-1, with no confident D gene call. The clonotype comes from a person aged 18 to 65 who received the Ad26.COV2.S COVID-19 vaccine or a placebo. Sequencing was performed on peripheral blood, taken in a trial of Ad26.COV2.S vaccine versus placebo. The DNA is TGTGCCAGCAGCTTACTGAGCACTGAAGCTTTCTTT. Translation gives CASSLLSTEAFF.